This TCR beta chain was profiled in a study of patients and donors after allogeneic stem cell transplantation. Germline CDR1 MNHEY, CDR2 SVGEGT. The length of the CDR3 is 13 residues. V was shortened by 2 bases and J by 8 bases, with 12 bases between the two germline ends. This clonotype was seen more than once but under ten times. Each CDR3 protein is one row after TCRdb ran MiXCR on the RT-PCR reads. The table shows approximately 200,000 distinct CDR3 sequences, with around 40% occurring only once. The TCR sequence derives from a human donor who was either an allogeneic HSCT recipient or a stem cell or donor lymphocyte infusion donor (not recorded which). It is not recorded whose cells these are; they may come from a transplant donor. The sequenced sample consisted of blood, either unsorted or a sorted T cell fraction (not recorded which). V gene TRBV6-2 or TRBV6-3 combines with J gene TRBJ1-2, with D perhaps matching TRBD1 (5 bases). Written as DNA, the CDR3 is TGTGCCAGCAGTTACGGCAGGGAGAGGGGCTACACCTTC. Translation: CASSYGRERGYTF.